A selection of T cell receptor beta chains follows, all from one sample in a study of cytotoxic CD8 clonotypes in ibrutinib-treated CLL. The method was immunoSEQ multiplex PCR; TCRdb's version includes in-frame clones alone and lacks a portion of them. This table has roughly 56,000 clones, roughly 70% appearing once. Sequenced material: PBMCs, taken after 12 months of ibrutinib treatment. The receptor source for this set is a human donor with chronic lymphocytic leukemia. The CDR3 runs from the conserved cysteine through the conserved F or W. The D gene is left open where the match is weak. Clone size is given for some rows only: seen once, a few or many times, or a class if the clone is expanded.

D: TRBD2
size: .
V: TRBV7-6
J: TRBJ2-7
CDR3: CASSLAEGLAGGPPTKQYF
DNA: TGTGCCAGCAGCTTGGCAGAGGGACTAGCGGGAGGGCCTCCGACCAAGCAGTACTTC

D: .
size: .
V: TRBV15
J: TRBJ2-7
CDR3: CATSREVGSYEQYF
DNA: TGTGCCACCAGCAGAGAAGTCGGCTCCTACGAGCAGTACTTC

D: TRBD1
size: .
V: TRBV6-6
J: TRBJ2-2
CDR3: CASSGSGTGRAGELFF
DNA: TGTGCCAGCAGTGGCTCCGGGACAGGACGGGCCGGGGAGCTGTTTTTT

D: TRBD2
size: few
V: TRBV7-6
J: TRBJ2-5
CDR3: CASSLVASGTGQETQYF
DNA: TGTGCCAGCAGCTTAGTGGCTAGCGGGACCGGTCAAGAGACCCAGTACTTC

D: .
size: .
V: TRBV10-3
J: TRBJ1-2
CDR3: CAITASREYGYTF
DNA: TGTGCCATCACCGCGAGCAGGGAGTATGGCTACACCTTC

D: TRBD1
size: .
V: TRBV5-6
J: TRBJ2-7
CDR3: CASSLQGYEQYF
DNA: TGTGCCAGCAGCTTACAGGGGTACGAGCAGTACTTC

D: TRBD2
size: .
V: TRBV2
J: TRBJ2-5
CDR3: CASSKAGVETQYF
DNA: TGTGCCAGCAGTAAAGCGGGAGTTGAGACCCAGTACTTC

D: .
size: .
V: TRBV2
J: TRBJ2-7
CDR3: CASSESDGGYEQYF
DNA: TGTGCCAGCAGTGAAAGTGATGGCGGGTACGAGCAGTACTTC

D: .
size: .
V: TRBV5-6
J: TRBJ2-1
CDR3: CASSLASGSGGNEQFF
DNA: TGTGCCAGCAGCTTGGCGTCGGGTTCGGGCGGCAATGAGCAGTTCTTC

D: TRBD2
size: .
V: TRBV2
J: TRBJ2-7
CDR3: CASNGEREHEQYF
DNA: TGTGCCAGCAATGGTGAGCGGGAACACGAGCAGTACTTC

D: .
size: .
V: TRBV7-3
J: TRBJ2-2
CDR3: CASSFRGSTGELFF
DNA: TGTGCCAGCAGCTTTAGGGGCTCCACCGGGGAGCTGTTTTTT

D: TRBD2
size: .
V: TRBV28
J: TRBJ2-7
CDR3: CASSPPSGLYEQYF
DNA: TGTGCCAGCAGTCCCCCTAGCGGCTTGTACGAGCAGTACTTC

D: .
size: .
V: TRBV7-2
J: TRBJ2-7
CDR3: CASSLGPSTYEQYF
DNA: TGTGCCAGCAGCTTAGGGCCCTCCACCTACGAGCAGTACTTC

D: .
size: once
V: TRBV30
J: TRBJ2-2
CDR3: CAWSKTGNTGELFF
DNA: TGTGCCTGGAGTAAGACAGGGAACACCGGGGAGCTGTTTTTT

D: .
size: .
V: TRBV11-2
J: TRBJ2-1
CDR3: CASSPIITNEQFF
DNA: TGTGCCAGCAGCCCGATCATAACGAATGAGCAGTTCTTC

D: .
size: .
V: TRBV10-3
J: TRBJ1-4
CDR3: CAISESTRAANEKLFF
DNA: TGTGCCATCAGTGAGTCTACTCGCGCGGCTAATGAAAAACTGTTTTTT

D: .
size: .
V: TRBV5-6
J: TRBJ2-5
CDR3: CASSPAAGPPAQETQYF
DNA: TGTGCCAGCAGCCCCGCCGCAGGGCCGCCCGCCCAAGAGACCCAGTACTTC

D: .
size: .
V: TRBV5-4
J: TRBJ1-2
CDR3: CASSPSRTTNGYTF
DNA: TGTGCCAGCAGCCCCAGCAGGACAACCAATGGCTACACCTTC

D: TRBD1
size: .
V: TRBV6-1
J: TRBJ1-1
CDR3: CASSERWDRGDTEAFF
DNA: TGTGCCAGCAGTGAGCGTTGGGACAGGGGCGACACTGAAGCTTTCTTT

D: TRBD1
size: once
V: TRBV6-1
J: TRBJ1-5
CDR3: CASSESQGSGQPQHF
DNA: TGTGCCAGCAGTGAATCACAGGGGTCTGGTCAGCCCCAGCATTTT

D: .
size: .
V: TRBV28
J: TRBJ1-5
CDR3: CASSQVSQPQHF
DNA: TGTGCCAGCAGTCAGGTTTCCCAGCCCCAGCATTTT

D: .
size: .
V: TRBV14
J: TRBJ1-2
CDR3: CASSQDLLGRYTF
DNA: TGTGCCAGCAGCCAAGATCTCCTGGGGCGATACACCTTC

D: TRBD2
size: .
V: TRBV7-2
J: TRBJ2-7
CDR3: CASSLGLAGGPYEQYF
DNA: TGTGCCAGCAGCTTAGGTCTAGCGGGAGGCCCATACGAGCAGTACTTC

D: TRBD1
size: .
V: TRBV6-5
J: TRBJ2-7
CDR3: CASSYSDRGRGGQYF
DNA: TGTGCCAGCAGTTACTCGGACAGGGGAAGAGGGGGGCAGTACTTC

D: TRBD2
size: .
V: TRBV5-1
J: TRBJ2-5
CDR3: CASSLVPAGGSRETQYF
DNA: TGCGCCAGCAGCTTGGTGCCGGCGGGAGGATCGAGGGAGACCCAGTACTTC

D: TRBD2
size: .
V: TRBV19
J: TRBJ2-3
CDR3: CASKGLAGGSTDTQYF
DNA: TGTGCCAGCAAAGGACTAGCGGGAGGTAGCACAGATACGCAGTATTTT

D: TRBD2
size: .
V: TRBV5-1
J: TRBJ2-2
CDR3: CASSLRGVSGSGNTGELFF
DNA: TGCGCCAGCAGCTTGAGAGGTGTTAGCGGGAGTGGGAACACCGGGGAGCTGTTTTTT

D: TRBD2
size: .
V: TRBV11-1
J: TRBJ2-1
CDR3: CASSLTSGRALYNEQFF
DNA: TGTGCCAGCAGCCTGACTAGCGGGAGGGCCCTCTACAATGAGCAGTTCTTC

D: .
size: .
V: TRBV29-1
J: TRBJ2-7
CDR3: CSSLVGFEQYF
DNA: TGCAGCTCACTGGTGGGTTTCGAGCAGTACTTC

D: .
size: .
V: TRBV6-1
J: TRBJ2-5
CDR3: CASRREYQETQYF
DNA: TGTGCCAGCAGACGAGAGTACCAAGAGACCCAGTACTTC

D: .
size: once
V: TRBV6-1
J: TRBJ2-1
CDR3: CASSFNEQFF
DNA: TGTGCCAGCAGTTTCAATGAGCAGTTCTTC

D: .
size: .
V: TRBV19
J: TRBJ2-2
CDR3: CATKAAGTNTGELFF
DNA: TGTGCCACCAAAGCAGCAGGGACGAACACCGGGGAGCTGTTTTTT

D: .
size: .
V: TRBV6-1
J: TRBJ2-7
CDR3: CATKQVDGYEQYF
DNA: TGTGCCACTAAACAAGTAGACGGATACGAGCAGTACTTC

D: .
size: .
V: TRBV6-1
J: TRBJ2-7
CDR3: CASSEVGVGLGEQYF
DNA: TGTGCCAGCAGTGAAGTAGGGGTAGGGCTCGGCGAGCAGTACTTC

D: .
size: .
V: TRBV15
J: TRBJ1-1
CDR3: CASLADGQGSGRAFF
DNA: TGTGCCTCCCTGGCGGACGGCCAGGGTAGTGGACGGGCTTTCTTT

D: .
size: once
V: TRBV9
J: TRBJ2-3
CDR3: CASSVLGGGTDTQYF
DNA: TGTGCCAGCAGCGTTTTGGGCGGGGGCACAGATACGCAGTATTTT

D: TRBD1
size: few
V: TRBV5-4
J: TRBJ1-2
CDR3: CASSLDPQGPYGYTF
DNA: TGTGCCAGCAGCTTGGACCCACAGGGGCCCTATGGCTACACCTTC

D: .
size: .
V: TRBV27
J: TRBJ1-4
CDR3: CASSLSAWGEKLFF
DNA: TGTGCCAGCAGTTTATCCGCCTGGGGGGAAAAACTGTTTTTT

D: .
size: .
V: TRBV7-2
J: TRBJ1-2
CDR3: CASSTTGTYGYTF
DNA: TGTGCCAGCAGCACAACAGGGACCTATGGCTACACCTTC

D: TRBD2
size: .
V: TRBV30
J: TRBJ2-3
CDR3: CAWRREGPHGTQYF
DNA: TGTGCCTGGAGACGGGAGGGTCCCCACGGTACGCAGTATTTT

D: .
size: few
V: TRBV5-4
J: TRBJ1-1
CDR3: CASSLAQGLNTEAFF
DNA: TGTGCCAGCAGCTTGGCCCAGGGGTTGAACACTGAAGCTTTCTTT

D: TRBD2
size: few
V: TRBV5-5
J: TRBJ2-1
CDR3: CASSLLLAGYNEQFF
DNA: TGTGCCAGCAGCTTGTTATTAGCGGGATACAATGAGCAGTTCTTC

D: .
size: .
V: TRBV7-8
J: TRBJ2-5
CDR3: CASSLTPGPGETQYF
DNA: TGTGCCAGCAGCTTAACCCCGGGACCCGGGGAGACCCAGTACTTC

D: TRBD1
size: .
V: TRBV13
J: TRBJ2-1
CDR3: CASRTYGTVSNEQFF
DNA: TGTGCCAGCAGAACTTACGGGACAGTTAGCAATGAGCAGTTCTTC

D: .
size: .
V: TRBV19
J: TRBJ2-2
CDR3: CASTLTGTRTGELFF
DNA: TGTGCCAGTACCTTGACCGGGACAAGGACCGGGGAGCTGTTTTTT

D: .
size: .
V: TRBV5-4
J: TRBJ2-3
CDR3: CASTGDIGGGTDTQYF
DNA: TGTGCCAGCACCGGCGACATTGGGGGCGGCACAGATACGCAGTATTTT

D: .
size: .
V: TRBV19
J: TRBJ1-5
CDR3: CASRMWVNSNQPQHF
DNA: TGTGCCAGTAGAATGTGGGTCAATAGCAATCAGCCCCAGCATTTT

D: .
size: .
V: TRBV6-5
J: TRBJ2-2
CDR3: CASRQGSGELFF
DNA: TGTGCCAGCAGACAGGGTTCCGGGGAGCTGTTTTTT

D: .
size: few
V: TRBV5-1
J: TRBJ2-5
CDR3: CASSLKSLVGETQYF
DNA: TGCGCCAGCAGCTTGAAATCCCTGGTTGGAGAGACCCAGTACTTC

D: .
size: .
V: TRBV14
J: TRBJ2-1
CDR3: CASSQVVSSSYNEQFF
DNA: TGTGCCAGCAGCCAAGTCGTGAGTAGCTCCTACAATGAGCAGTTCTTC

D: .
size: once
V: TRBV6-6
J: TRBJ2-7
CDR3: CASNRNNYEQYF
DNA: TGTGCCAGCAATCGGAATAACTACGAGCAGTACTTC

D: .
size: .
V: TRBV29-1
J: TRBJ2-5
CDR3: CSARGPSQETQYF
DNA: TGCAGCGCCCGAGGACCATCACAAGAGACCCAGTACTTC

D: TRBD2
size: .
V: TRBV23-1
J: TRBJ2-5
CDR3: CASSQISGRAPETQYF
DNA: TGCGCCAGCAGTCAGATTAGCGGGAGGGCTCCTGAGACCCAGTACTTC

D: .
size: .
V: TRBV6-5
J: TRBJ1-2
CDR3: CASSYSWVDNGYTF
DNA: TGTGCCAGCAGTTACTCTTGGGTAGACAATGGCTACACCTTC